A single sample gave rise to the 8 T cell receptor beta chains below, sequenced in a study of cytomegalovirus exposure and HLA in healthy donors. The PCR made use of 60 Vbeta and 13 Jbeta primers. Produced via immunoSEQ multiplex PCR; TCRdb's table is partial and in-frame only. The sample yields approximately 150,000 clones, approximately 84% seen once. The sequencing input was PBMCs. All receptors come from a woman aged 40 to 50 in good health and CMV-seronegative.

The chain links TRBV19 to TRBJ2-1, with 9 bases identical to TRBD2. V shed 4 bases, J shed 4 bases, and the junction held 14 bases outside the gene matches. Germline lookup yields CDR1 LNHDA and CDR2 SQIVND (reference sequence). There are 18 residues in the CDR3. CDR3: CASSRRVAGEISYNEQFF. In DNA, the CDR3 is TGTGCCAGTAGTAGGAGAGTAGCGGGAGAGATTTCGTACAATGAGCAGTTCTTC.

The chain employs TRBV4-3 and TRBJ2-3, with 9 bases aligning to TRBD1. Germline CDR1 reads LGHNA; CDR2 reads YSLEER. The length of the CDR3 is 16 residues. The V gene end was trimmed by 4 bases and the J gene end by 2 bases; junction bases not matched to a gene: 7. CDR3 sequence reads: CASSLGGTGFTDTQYF. The CDR3 region has the DNA TGCGCCAGCAGCCTAGGCGGGACAGGGTTCACAGATACGCAGTATTTT.

V is TRBV6-4 and J is TRBJ1-1; 9 bases match TRBD1. Trimming took 5 bases from V and 5 from J; bases not matched to a gene: 6. Germline V gene lookup returns CDR1 MRHNA and CDR2 SNTAGT. This CDR3 is 14 amino acids long. The CDR3, as DNA: TGTGCCAGCAGTCTAACAGGGGGCGGAACTGAAGCTTTCTTT. Amino acids: CASSLTGGGTEAFF.

The V call is TRBV6-5, the J call TRBJ2-2, with D perhaps TRBD1 (6 bases). CDR1 and CDR2 (germline): MNHEY, SVGAGI. Deletions cut 6 bases from V and 9 bases from J, with 11 bases between. The CDR3 is 12 amino acids. As DNA, the CDR3 is TGTGCCAGCAGCAAACAGGGCCGGGAGCTGTTTTTT. The encoded protein is CASSKQGRELFF.

This CDR3 reads CASSLARPYEQYF. CDR3 nucleotides: TGTGCCAGCAGCTTGGCCAGGCCCTACGAGCAGTACTTC. The chain is built from TRBV5-8 and TRBJ2-7; no firm D call. This CDR3 spans 13 amino acids. Germline V gene data show CDR1 as SGHTS and CDR2 as YDEGEE. Trimming pared 0 bases from V and 2 bases from J, leaving 6 bases between.

V is TRBV27 and J is TRBJ2-7, with 7 bases lining up with TRBD2. CDR1 is MNHEY and CDR2 is SMNVEV in the germline V gene (reference sequence). After removal of 1 base from V and 5 bases from J, the junction contained 5 bases not matched to a gene. CDR3 length equals 14 residues. CDR3 nucleotides: TGTGCCAGCAGTTTATTGCGGGAGATCAACGAGCAGTACTTC. Translation gives CASSLLREINEQYF.

The rearrangement uses TRBV2 and TRBJ2-5; D is possibly TRBD1 (5 bases). CDR1 is SNHLY, CDR2 FYNNEI, per germline. Trimming shortened V by 1 base and J by 11 bases, and 17 bases separated the two germline ends. This CDR3 comprises 14 residues. For the CDR3, the DNA is TGTGCCAGCAGTGAAGTTTCCAGGGATATGGAGCAGTACTTC. Residues: CASSEVSRDMEQYF.

This sequence joins TRBV5-3 and TRBJ2-7, with D maybe TRBD2 (6 bases). TRBV5-3 is flagged as an ORF with uncertain function. The ends were cut back, 4 bases at V and 2 bases at J, with 19 bases in the middle. This CDR3 region has 16 residues. CDR3 protein: CARSVSSEISAYEQYF. In nucleotides, the CDR3 is TGTGCCAGAAGCGTCTCTAGCGAAATCTCGGCCTACGAGCAGTACTTC.